The present T cell receptor (beta chain) was sequenced within a study of beta chain features in type 1 diabetes. Trimming stripped 6 bases from V and 4 bases from J, with 13 bases between. Germline V gene data show CDR1 as MDHEN and CDR2 as SYDVKM. The CDR3 totals 13 residues. Points on this clone: As yet, its antigen is unknown.

General observations from the study: Reduced insertions and increased deletions marked VDJ junctions in type 1 diabetes patients. A moderate, significant TCRB CDR3 shortening appeared in type 1 diabetes across four CD4+ subsets. Whether HLA type affects TCRB rearrangement stayed undetermined in the present work.

Stem cell-like memory, regulatory, central memory and naive CD4+ cells were sorted via CD45RO/CCR7/CD25/CD127/CD95/CD27. The entirety of the isolated RNA underwent reverse transcription, so expressed TCRB transcripts were sequenced. Method: immunoSEQ multiplex PCR; TCRdb's copy keeps in-frame clones and lacks some. The sample gives under 200,000 clones, about 9.4% of which show up once; 0.5% is in the top ten. The TCR sequence derives from a young man with type 1 diabetes. Specimen: central memory CD4+ T cells from blood. J is TRBJ2-7 and V is TRBV28, with D possibly TRBD1 on 6 matching bases. The DNA for the CDR3 is TGTGCCAGCAGGGTACCAGGGGAATACGAGCAGTACTTC. It yields the protein CASRVPGEYEQYF.